This section outlines one TCR beta chain sequence together with its context. Its antigen is not identified. Some clones are missing from TCRdb's copy, which holds only in-frame ones; the method was immunoSEQ multiplex PCR. The sample shows about 620 clones, approximately 97% of them seen only once. The sample is drawn from a study of T cell repertoires in ileal Crohn's disease. Study conclusions and caveats: Clonality above 26.8% at surgery always came with endoscopic recurrence.

Time point meaning: inflamed ileum from the surgical specimen. Eligibility required adulthood, ileal or ileocolonic Crohn's disease and indicated ileocolonic resection. V dropped 8 bases and J dropped 0 bases, with 12 bases sitting between them. The CDR3 loop spans 14 amino acids. Germline CDR1 reads SEHNR; CDR2 reads FQNEAQ (reference sequence). Sequencing was carried out using ileal tissue. The TCR comes from an adult with Crohn's disease. This chain connects TRBV7-9 to TRBJ2-3, with unresolved D. The CDR3 bases are TGTGCCAGCTTCGGAGACACGAGCACAGATACGCAGTATTTT. Translating gives CASFGDTSTDTQYF.